At least ten counts were recorded for the clone carrying this T cell receptor (beta chain). These data belong to a study of T-cell reconstitution after alpha-beta-depleted transplantation in children. Unique molecular identifiers tagged the TCRbeta library. TCRdb reprocessed the PCR reads via MiXCR and lists one record per CDR3 protein. This table has around 500,000 distinct CDR3 sequences, around an eighth appearing once. The receptor comes from a human donor who donated a stem cell graft to a child with combined immunodeficiency. The source material was PBMCs from the stem cell graft donor, sampled from the stem cell graft.

The CDR3 bases are TGCAGTGCTTCCCGGGACAGGGGCCCTGGTGCCAAAAACATTCAGTACTTC. Translation: CSASRDRGPGAKNIQYF. The chain couples TRBV20-1 to TRBJ2-4; 10 nucleotides line up with TRBD1. The CDR3 contains 17 residues. V lost 5 bases and J lost 1; bases outside the gene matches: 11. Germline loops: CDR1 DFQATT, CDR2 SNEGSKA (reference sequence).